The rows below give T cell receptor beta chains drawn from one sample of a study of human T cells and chemical hapten exposure. One entry per CDR3 protein results from TCRdb running MiXCR on the RACE reads. The sample contains about 80,000 distinct CDR3 sequences, 13% to 15% of which appear only once. The source material was whole blood, sampled in connection with sensitization to the hapten diphenylcyclopropenone (DPC). The receptors here all came from a woman aged 50 to 60 with alopecia areata. Some clones in this sample may be carry-over from other donors' samples. Both conserved end residues are part of each CDR3. Each record gives: CDR3 protein, V gene, J gene.

CDR3 protein: CSVRRPGQSSYEQYF
V gene: TRBV29-1
J gene: TRBJ2-7

CDR3 protein: CSARGVREYEQYF
V gene: TRBV20-1
J gene: TRBJ2-7

CDR3 protein: CASSYSGTGQGYTF
V gene: TRBV6-5
J gene: TRBJ1-2

CDR3 protein: CASMVGLFTGELFF
V gene: TRBV19
J gene: TRBJ2-2

CDR3 protein: CASHGQEKLFF
V gene: TRBV6-6
J gene: TRBJ1-4

CDR3 protein: CASSLGGTAKNIQYF
V gene: TRBV7-9
J gene: TRBJ2-4

CDR3 protein: CASSFYSLGQTSPQHF
V gene: TRBV28
J gene: TRBJ1-5

CDR3 protein: CASSVVNEQFF
V gene: TRBV2
J gene: TRBJ2-1

CDR3 protein: CASSLASSSYEQYF
V gene: TRBV7-9
J gene: TRBJ2-7

CDR3 protein: CASSLVAGPNTGELFF
V gene: TRBV5-6
J gene: TRBJ2-2

CDR3 protein: CASSLMGYNEQFF
V gene: TRBV12-3/TRBV12-4
J gene: TRBJ2-1

CDR3 protein: CAWRRPDRAGDQPQHF
V gene: TRBV30
J gene: TRBJ1-5

CDR3 protein: CSASQGAQETQYF
V gene: TRBV20-1
J gene: TRBJ2-5

CDR3 protein: CASILRGGEQYF
V gene: TRBV2
J gene: TRBJ2-7

CDR3 protein: CASSLARSSGQETQYF
V gene: TRBV7-2
J gene: TRBJ2-5

CDR3 protein: CASSGTGGTDTQYF
V gene: TRBV5-6
J gene: TRBJ2-3